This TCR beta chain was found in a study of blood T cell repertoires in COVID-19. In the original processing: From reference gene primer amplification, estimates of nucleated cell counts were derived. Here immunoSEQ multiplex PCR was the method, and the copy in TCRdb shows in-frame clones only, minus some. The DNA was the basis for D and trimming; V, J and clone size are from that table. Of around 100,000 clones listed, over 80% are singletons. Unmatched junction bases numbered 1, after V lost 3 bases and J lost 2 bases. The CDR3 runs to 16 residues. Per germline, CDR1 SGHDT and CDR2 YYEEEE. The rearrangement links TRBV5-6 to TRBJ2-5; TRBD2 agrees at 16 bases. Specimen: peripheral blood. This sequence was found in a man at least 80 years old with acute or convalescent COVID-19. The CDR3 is CASSSGLAGGQETQYF. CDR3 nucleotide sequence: TGTGCCAGCAGCTCGGGACTAGCGGGGGGGCAAGAGACCCAGTACTTC.